This T cell receptor beta chain was observed in a study of shared clonotypes between healthy human individuals. In the study overall: Every donor yielded three CD4 naive, three CD4 memory, two CD8 naive and one CD8 memory plate.

Notes on this clone: Its antigen is as yet unknown.

Deletions cut 2 bases from V and 4 bases from J, with 13 bases between. Germline lookup yields CDR1 GTSNPN and CDR2 SVGIG (reference sequence). The CDR3 runs to 14 residues. Methods used by the authors: Filtering differed because ImmunoSEQ produced junction-only sequences that carried no quality scores. Profiled with immunoSEQ multiplex PCR; TCRdb holds only in-frame clones, not every one. V and J calls and clone size follow that table, whereas D and trimming were derived from the DNA. The profile shows roughly 1.5 million clones, 98% of them singletons. Study results and caveats: Sequencing of the sorted subsets was shown by rarefaction to be incomplete despite large depth.

The material sequenced was naive CD4+ T cells sorted from blood. Described subset: CD45RA+ positively selected. This receptor was taken from a man under 40 in good health. The chain combines TRBV30 with TRBJ2-3; the D gene is possibly TRBD1 (6 bases). This CDR3 is CAWSFSRGPDTQYF. CDR3 nucleotides: TGTGCCTGGAGTTTTAGCAGGGGCCCAGATACGCAGTATTTT.